Sequencing of this TCR beta chain was carried out in a study of post-analysis software for immune sequencing data. Germline V gene lookup returns CDR1 SQVTM and CDR2 ANQGSEA. J was trimmed by 3 bases and V by 1 base; bases with no gene match: 9. The CDR3 contains 16 residues. Study outcomes and limitations: TRBV5-6, TRBV5-1 and TRBV20-1 belonged to a set of roughly 5 TRBV segments that were more frequent in patients than controls.

This clonotype was seen a handful of times. Its specificity is not known. TCR beta cDNA libraries included unique molecular identifiers. A single record per CDR3 protein comes from TCRdb applying MiXCR to the PCR reads. The sample records hundreds of thousands of distinct CDR3 sequences, roughly 27% being singletons. The rearrangement links TRBV29-1 to TRBJ2-1, with 7 bases lining up with TRBD2. This receptor was taken from a girl aged 10 to 17 with multiple sclerosis. Sequenced: blood. The CDR3 is CSVEVVTGTIYNEQFF. The CDR3 DNA reads as TGCAGCGTTGAAGTCGTAACCGGGACTATCTACAATGAGCAGTTCTTC.